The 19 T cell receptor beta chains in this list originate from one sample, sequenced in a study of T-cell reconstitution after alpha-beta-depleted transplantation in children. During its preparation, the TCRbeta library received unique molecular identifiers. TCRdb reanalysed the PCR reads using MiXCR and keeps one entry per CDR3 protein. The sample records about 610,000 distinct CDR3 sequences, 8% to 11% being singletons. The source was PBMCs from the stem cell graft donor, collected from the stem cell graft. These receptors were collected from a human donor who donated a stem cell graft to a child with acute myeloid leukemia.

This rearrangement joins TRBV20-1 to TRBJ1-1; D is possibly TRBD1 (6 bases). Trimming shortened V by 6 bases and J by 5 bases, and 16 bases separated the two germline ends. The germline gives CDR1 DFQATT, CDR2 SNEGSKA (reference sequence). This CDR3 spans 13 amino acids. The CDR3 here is CSAAQGGGTEAFF. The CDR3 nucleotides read TGCAGTGCCGCACAGGGTGGAGGGACTGAAGCTTTCTTT.

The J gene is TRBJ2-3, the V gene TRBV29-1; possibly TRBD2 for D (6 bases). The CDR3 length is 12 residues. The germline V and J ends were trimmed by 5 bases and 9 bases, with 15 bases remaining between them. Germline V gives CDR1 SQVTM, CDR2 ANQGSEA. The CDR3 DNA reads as TGCAGCGTTCTCCCTGGGGACTCGACGCAGTATTTT. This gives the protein CSVLPGDSTQYF.

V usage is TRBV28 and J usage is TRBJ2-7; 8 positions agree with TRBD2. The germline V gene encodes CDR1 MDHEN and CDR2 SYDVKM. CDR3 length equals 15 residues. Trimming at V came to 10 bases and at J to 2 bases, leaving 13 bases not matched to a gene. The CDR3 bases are TGTGCCATCCCCCGACTAGCGTCACCCACCTACGAGCAGTACTTC. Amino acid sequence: CAIPRLASPTYEQYF.

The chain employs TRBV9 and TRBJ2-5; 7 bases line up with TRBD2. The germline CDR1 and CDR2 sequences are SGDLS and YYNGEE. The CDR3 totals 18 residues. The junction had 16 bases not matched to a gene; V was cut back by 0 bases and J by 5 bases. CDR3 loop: CASSVVSSRRERLETQYF. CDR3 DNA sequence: TGTGCCAGCAGCGTAGTTTCAAGTCGGCGGGAGAGGCTGGAGACCCAGTACTTC.

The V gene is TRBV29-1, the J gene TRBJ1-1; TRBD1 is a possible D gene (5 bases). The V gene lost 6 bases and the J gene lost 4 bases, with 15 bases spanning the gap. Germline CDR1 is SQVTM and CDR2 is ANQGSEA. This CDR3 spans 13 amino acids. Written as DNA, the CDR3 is TGCAGCGTCCAGCTAAACCAGGGCACTGAAGCTTTCTTT. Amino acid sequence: CSVQLNQGTEAFF.

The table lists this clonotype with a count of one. CDR3 residues: CASSLGLGTDIYTEAFF. CDR3 DNA sequence: TGTGCCAGCAGCTTAGGATTGGGGACAGATATTTACACTGAAGCTTTCTTT. The chain carries TRBV11-1 and TRBJ1-1, with 7 bases lining up with TRBD1. Trimming cost V 1 base and J 3 bases; bases outside gene matches: 11. There are 17 residues in the CDR3. Germline-derived CDR1 and CDR2 are SGHAT and FQDESV (reference sequence).

DNA of the CDR3: TGCAGTGCCCCGATACAAGCGGGAGGCTACAATGAGCAGTTCTTC. Its translation: CSAPIQAGGYNEQFF. The rearrangement links TRBV20-1 to TRBJ2-1; 9 positions match TRBD2. CDR3 length: 15 amino acids. The germline V gene has CDR1 DFQATT and CDR2 SNEGSKA (reference sequence). V was pared by 6 bases and J by 3 bases, with 9 bases of the junction left unmatched.

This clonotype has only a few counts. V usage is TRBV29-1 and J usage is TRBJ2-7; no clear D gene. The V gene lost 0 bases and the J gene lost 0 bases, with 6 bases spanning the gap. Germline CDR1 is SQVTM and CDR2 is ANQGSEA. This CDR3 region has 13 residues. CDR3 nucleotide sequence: TGCAGCGTTGAAGAGGGGTCCTCCTACGAGCAGTACTTC. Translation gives CSVEEGSSYEQYF.

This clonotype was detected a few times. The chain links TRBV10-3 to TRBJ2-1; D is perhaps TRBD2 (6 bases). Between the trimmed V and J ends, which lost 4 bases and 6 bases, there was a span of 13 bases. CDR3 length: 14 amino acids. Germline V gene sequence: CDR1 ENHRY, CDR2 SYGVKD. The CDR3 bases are TGTGCCATCAGTGCCGGGACTCTCCCCAATGAGCAGTTCTTC. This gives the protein CAISAGTLPNEQFF.

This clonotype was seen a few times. CDR3 sequence reads: CASTAPGLQNTGELFF. The CDR3 bases are TGTGCCAGCACCGCACCGGGACTACAGAACACCGGGGAGCTGTTTTTT. J is TRBJ2-2 and V is TRBV6-1, with 7 bases fitting TRBD2. The V segment lost 7 bases and the J segment 1 base; nucleotides outside the gene matches: 9. Germline CDR1 MNHNS, CDR2 SASEGT. The CDR3 has 16 amino acids.

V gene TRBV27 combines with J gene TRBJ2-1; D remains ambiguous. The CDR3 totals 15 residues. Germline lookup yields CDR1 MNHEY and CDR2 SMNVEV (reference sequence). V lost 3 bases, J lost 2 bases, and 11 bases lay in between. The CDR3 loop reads CASSFADTPYNEQFF. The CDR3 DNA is TGTGCCAGCAGTTTTGCGGATACGCCCTACAATGAGCAGTTCTTC.

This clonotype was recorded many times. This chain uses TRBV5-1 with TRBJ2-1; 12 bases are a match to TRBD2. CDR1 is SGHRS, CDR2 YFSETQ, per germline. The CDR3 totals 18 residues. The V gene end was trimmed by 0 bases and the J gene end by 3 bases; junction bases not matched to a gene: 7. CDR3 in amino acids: CASSLGLAGGPRYNEQFF. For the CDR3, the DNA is TGCGCCAGCAGCTTGGGGCTAGCGGGAGGGCCGCGCTACAATGAGCAGTTCTTC.

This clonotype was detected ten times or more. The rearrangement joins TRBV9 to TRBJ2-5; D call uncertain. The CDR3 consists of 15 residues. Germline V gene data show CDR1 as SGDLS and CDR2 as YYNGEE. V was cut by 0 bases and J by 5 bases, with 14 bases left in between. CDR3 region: CASSVGIAQRETQYF. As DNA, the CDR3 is TGTGCCAGCAGCGTAGGAATAGCACAACGGGAGACCCAGTACTTC.

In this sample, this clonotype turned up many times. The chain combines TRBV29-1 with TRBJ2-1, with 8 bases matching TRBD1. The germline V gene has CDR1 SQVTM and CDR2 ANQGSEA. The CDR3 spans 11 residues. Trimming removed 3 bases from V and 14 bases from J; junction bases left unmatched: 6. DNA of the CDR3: TGCAGCGTTGAGGTCGCGGACAGGGAGTTCTTC. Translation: CSVEVADREFF.

DNA of the CDR3: TGTGCCAGCAGCGCGGGGACAGGGGGATCGGGGGAGCTGTTTTTT. Its protein is CASSAGTGGSGELFF. V gene TRBV7-3 combines with J gene TRBJ2-2; 11 bases match TRBD1. The junction had 7 bases not matched to a gene; V was cut back by 5 bases and J by 8 bases. The length of the CDR3 is 15 residues. Germline assignment: CDR1 SGHTA and CDR2 FQGTGA.

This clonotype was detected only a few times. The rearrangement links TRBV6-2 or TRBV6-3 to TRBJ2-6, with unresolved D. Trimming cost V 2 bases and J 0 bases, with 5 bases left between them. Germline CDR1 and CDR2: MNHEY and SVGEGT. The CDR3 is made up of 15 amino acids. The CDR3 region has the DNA TGTGCCAGCAGTTACGGAGTCTCTGGGGCCAACGTCCTGACTTTC. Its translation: CASSYGVSGANVLTF.

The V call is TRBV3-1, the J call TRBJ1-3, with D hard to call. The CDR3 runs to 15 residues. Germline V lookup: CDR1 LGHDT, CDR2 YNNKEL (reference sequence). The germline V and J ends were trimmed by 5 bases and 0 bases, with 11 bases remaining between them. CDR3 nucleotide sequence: TGTGCCAGCAGCACGACTGCCGCCTCTGGAAACACCATATATTTT. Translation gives CASSTTAASGNTIYF.

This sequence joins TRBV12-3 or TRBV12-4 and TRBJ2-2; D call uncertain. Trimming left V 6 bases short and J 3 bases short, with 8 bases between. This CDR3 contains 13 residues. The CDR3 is CASSQSHTGELFF. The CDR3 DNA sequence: TGTGCCAGCAGCCAGTCACACACCGGGGAGCTGTTTTTT.

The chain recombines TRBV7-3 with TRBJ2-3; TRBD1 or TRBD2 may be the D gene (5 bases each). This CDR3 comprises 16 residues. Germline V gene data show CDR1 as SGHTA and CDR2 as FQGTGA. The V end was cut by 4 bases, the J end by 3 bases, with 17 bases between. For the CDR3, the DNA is TGTGCCAGCAGCTCCCAGAGGGGAGAGGAGACAGATACGCAGTATTTT. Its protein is CASSSQRGEETDTQYF.